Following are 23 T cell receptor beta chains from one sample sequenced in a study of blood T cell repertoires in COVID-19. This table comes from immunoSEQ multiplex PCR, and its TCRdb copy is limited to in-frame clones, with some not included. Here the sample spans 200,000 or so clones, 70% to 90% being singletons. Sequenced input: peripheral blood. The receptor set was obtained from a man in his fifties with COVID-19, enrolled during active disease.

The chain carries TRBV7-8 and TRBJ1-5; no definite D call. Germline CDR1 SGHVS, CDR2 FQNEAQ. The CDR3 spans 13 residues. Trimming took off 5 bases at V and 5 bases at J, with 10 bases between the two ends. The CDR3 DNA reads TGTGCCAGCAGCCGAGATACATATCAGCCCCAGCATTTT. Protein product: CASSRDTYQPQHF.

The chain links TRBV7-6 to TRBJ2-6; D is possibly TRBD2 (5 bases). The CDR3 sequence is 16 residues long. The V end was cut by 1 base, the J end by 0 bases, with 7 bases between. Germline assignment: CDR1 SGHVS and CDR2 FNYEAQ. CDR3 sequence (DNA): TGTGCCAGCAGCTTAGTTGGGAGCTCTGGGGCCAACGTCCTGACTTTC. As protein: CASSLVGSSGANVLTF. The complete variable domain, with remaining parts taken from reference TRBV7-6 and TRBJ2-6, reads GAGVSQSPRYKVTKRGQDVALRCDPISGHVSLYWYRQALGQGPEFLTYFNYEAQQDKSGLPNDRFSAERPEGSISTLTIQRTEQRDSAMYRCASSLVGSSGANVLTFGAGSRLTVL.

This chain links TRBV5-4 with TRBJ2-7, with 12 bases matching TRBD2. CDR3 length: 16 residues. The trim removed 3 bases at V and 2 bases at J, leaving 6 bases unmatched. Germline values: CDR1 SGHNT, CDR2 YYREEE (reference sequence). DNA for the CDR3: TGTGCCAGCAGCTCCGGACTAGCGGGATCCCCCTACGAGCAGTACTTC. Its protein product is CASSSGLAGSPYEQYF. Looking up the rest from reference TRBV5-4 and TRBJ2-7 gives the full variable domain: ETGVTQSPTHLIKTRGQQVTLRCSSQSGHNTVSWYQQALGQGPQFIFQYYREEENGRGNFPPRFSGLQFPNYSSELNVNALELDDSALYLCASSSGLAGSPYEQYFGPGTRLTVT.

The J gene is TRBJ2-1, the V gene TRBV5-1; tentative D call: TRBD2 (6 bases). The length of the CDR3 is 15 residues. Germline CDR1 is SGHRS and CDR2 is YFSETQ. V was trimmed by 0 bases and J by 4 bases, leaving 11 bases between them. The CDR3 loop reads CASSLGPGGYNEQFF. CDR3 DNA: TGCGCCAGCAGCTTGGGGCCCGGGGGATACAATGAGCAGTTCTTC.

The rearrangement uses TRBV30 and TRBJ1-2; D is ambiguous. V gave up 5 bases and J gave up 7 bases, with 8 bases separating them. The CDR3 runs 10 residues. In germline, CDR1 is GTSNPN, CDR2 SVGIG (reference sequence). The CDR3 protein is CAWGYSGYTF. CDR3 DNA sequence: TGTGCCTGGGGATACAGTGGCTACACCTTC.

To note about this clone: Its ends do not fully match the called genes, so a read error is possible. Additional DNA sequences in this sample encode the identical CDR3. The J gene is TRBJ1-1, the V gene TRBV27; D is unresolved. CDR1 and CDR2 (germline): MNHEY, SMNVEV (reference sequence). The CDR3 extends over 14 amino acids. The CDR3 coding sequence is TGTGCCAGCAGTACCCGGGATTTGAACACTGAAGCTTTTTTT. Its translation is CASSTRDLNTEAFF.

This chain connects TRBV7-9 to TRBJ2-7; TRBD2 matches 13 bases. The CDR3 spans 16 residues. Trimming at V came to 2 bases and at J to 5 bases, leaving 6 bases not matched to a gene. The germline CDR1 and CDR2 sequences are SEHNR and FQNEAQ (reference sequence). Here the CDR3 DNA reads TGTGCCAGCAGCTTAACTAGCGGGGGGGCCCGGGACGAGCAGTACTTC. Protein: CASSLTSGGARDEQYF. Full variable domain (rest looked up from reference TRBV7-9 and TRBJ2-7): DTGVSQNPRHKITKRGQNVTFRCDPISEHNRLYWYRQTLGQGPEFLTYFQNEAQLEKSRLLSDRFSAERPKGSFSTLEIQRTEQGDSAMYLCASSLTSGGARDEQYFGPGTRLTVT.

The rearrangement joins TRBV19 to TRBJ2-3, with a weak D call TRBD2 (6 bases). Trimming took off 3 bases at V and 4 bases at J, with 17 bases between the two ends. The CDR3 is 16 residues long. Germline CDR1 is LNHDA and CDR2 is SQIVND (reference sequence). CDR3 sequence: CASSMEGGMGSDTQYF. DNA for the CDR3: TGTGCCAGTAGTATGGAGGGCGGGATGGGGTCAGATACGCAGTATTTT.

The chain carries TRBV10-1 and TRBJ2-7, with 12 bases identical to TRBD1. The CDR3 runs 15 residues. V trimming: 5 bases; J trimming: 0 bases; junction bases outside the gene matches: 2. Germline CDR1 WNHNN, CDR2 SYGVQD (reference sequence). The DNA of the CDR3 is TGCGCCAGCAGTCCGGGACAGGGGGCCTCCTACGAGCAGTACTTC. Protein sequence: CASSPGQGASYEQYF.

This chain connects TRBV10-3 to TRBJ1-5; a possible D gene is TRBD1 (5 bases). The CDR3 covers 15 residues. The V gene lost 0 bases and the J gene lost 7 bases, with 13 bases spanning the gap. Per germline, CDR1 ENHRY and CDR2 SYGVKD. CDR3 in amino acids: CAISESNRGGQPQHF. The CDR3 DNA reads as TGTGCCATCAGTGAGTCGAATAGGGGAGGACAGCCCCAGCATTTT.

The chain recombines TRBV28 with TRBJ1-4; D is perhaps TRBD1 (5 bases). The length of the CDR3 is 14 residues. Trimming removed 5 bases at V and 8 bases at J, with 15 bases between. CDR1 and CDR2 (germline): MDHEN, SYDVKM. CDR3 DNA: TGTGCCAGCAGTCTATACTTTGGGGGGGAAAAACTGTTTTTT. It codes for CASSLYFGGEKLFF.

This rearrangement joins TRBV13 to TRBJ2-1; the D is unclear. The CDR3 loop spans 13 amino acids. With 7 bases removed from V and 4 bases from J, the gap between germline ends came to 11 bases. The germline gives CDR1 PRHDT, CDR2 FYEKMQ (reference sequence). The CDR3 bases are TGTGCCAGCACCCCCCCTCTTTACAATGAGCAGTTCTTC. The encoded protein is CASTPPLYNEQFF.

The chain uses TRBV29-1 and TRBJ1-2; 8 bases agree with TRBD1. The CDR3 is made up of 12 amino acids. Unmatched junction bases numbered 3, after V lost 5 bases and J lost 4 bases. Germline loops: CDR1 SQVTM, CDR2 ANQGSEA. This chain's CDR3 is CSVNGQGYGYTF. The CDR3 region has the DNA TGCAGCGTTAACGGACAGGGCTATGGCTACACCTTC.

The CDR3 coding sequence is TGTGCCAGAAGCCTACTAGAGGGAACCCTAAATTACTACACAGATACGCAGTATTTT. It specifies CARSLLEGTLNYYTDTQYF. The gene calls are TRBV5-3 and TRBJ2-3, with D possibly TRBD2 on 5 matching bases. TRBV5-3 is treated as an ORF (open reading frame) with a function not yet certain. The CDR3 has 19 residues. Trimming took off 4 bases at V and 2 bases at J, with 26 bases between the two ends.

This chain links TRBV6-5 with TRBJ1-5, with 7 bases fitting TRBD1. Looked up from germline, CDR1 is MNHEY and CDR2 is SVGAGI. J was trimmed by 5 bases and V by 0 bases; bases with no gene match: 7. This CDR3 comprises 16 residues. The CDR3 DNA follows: TGTGCCAGCAGTTACTCGAACAGGGGTCCATATCAGCCCCAGCATTTT. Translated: CASSYSNRGPYQPQHF.

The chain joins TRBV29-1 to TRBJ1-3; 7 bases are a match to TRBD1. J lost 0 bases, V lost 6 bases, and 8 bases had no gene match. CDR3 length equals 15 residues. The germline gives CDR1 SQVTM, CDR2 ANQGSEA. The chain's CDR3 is CSVGTGAGSGNTIYF. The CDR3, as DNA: TGCAGCGTGGGCACAGGGGCCGGCTCTGGAAACACCATATATTTT.

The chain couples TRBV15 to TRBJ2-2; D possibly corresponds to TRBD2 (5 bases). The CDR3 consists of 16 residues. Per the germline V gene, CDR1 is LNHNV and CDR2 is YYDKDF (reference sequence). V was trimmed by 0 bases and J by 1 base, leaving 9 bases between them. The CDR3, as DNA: TGTGCCACCAGCAGAGATAGCGCAGAGAACACCGGGGAGCTGTTTTTT. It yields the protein CATSRDSAENTGELFF.

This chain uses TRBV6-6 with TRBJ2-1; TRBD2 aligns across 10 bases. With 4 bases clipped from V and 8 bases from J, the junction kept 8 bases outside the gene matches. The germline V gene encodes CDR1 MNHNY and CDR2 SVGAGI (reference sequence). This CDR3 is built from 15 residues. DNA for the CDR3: TGTGCCAGCAGTTCCCCTAGCGGGAGAGGGGATGAGCAGTTCTTC. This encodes CASSSPSGRGDEQFF.

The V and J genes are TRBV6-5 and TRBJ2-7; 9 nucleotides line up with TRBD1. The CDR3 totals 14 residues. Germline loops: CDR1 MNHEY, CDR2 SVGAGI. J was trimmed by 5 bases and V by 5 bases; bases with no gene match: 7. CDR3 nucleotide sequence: TGTGCCAGCAGTCCTAGGACAGGGGACAACGAGCAGTACTTC. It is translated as CASSPRTGDNEQYF.

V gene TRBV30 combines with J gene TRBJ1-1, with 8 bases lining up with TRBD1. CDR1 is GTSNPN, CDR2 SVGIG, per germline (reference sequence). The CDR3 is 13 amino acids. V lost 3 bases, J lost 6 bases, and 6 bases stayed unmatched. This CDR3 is CAWSRTGIPEAFF. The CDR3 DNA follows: TGTGCCTGGAGCAGGACAGGGATCCCTGAAGCTTTCTTT.

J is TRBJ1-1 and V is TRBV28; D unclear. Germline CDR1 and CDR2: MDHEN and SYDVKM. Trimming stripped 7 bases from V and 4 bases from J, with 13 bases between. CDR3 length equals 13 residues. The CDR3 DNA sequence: TGTGCCAGCAAAGAGGTGAGGAGCACTGAAGCTTTCTTT. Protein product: CASKEVRSTEAFF.

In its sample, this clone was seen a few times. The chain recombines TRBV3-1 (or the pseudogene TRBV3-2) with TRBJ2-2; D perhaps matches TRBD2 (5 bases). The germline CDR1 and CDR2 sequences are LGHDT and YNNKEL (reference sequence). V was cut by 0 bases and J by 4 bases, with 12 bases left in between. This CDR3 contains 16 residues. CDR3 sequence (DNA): TGTGCCAGCAGCCAAGAGGAGGCAGACCCCACCGGGGAGCTGTTTTTT. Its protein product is CASSQEEADPTGELFF.

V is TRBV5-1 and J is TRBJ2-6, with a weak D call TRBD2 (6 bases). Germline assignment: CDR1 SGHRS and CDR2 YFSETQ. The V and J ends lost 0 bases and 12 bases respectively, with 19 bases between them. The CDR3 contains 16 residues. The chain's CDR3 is CASSLAGRGWGAVLTF. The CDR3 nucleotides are TGCGCCAGCAGCTTGGCCGGGAGAGGGTGGGGTGCCGTCCTGACTTTC.